The present entry profiles one TCR beta chain with its context. Trimming at V came to 2 bases and at J to 4 bases, leaving 3 bases not matched to a gene. In germline, CDR1 is GTSNPN, CDR2 SVGIG (reference sequence). There are 13 residues in the CDR3. This sample was included in a study of technical replicates of blood from several donors. Clones were read by immunoSEQ multiplex PCR, and TCRdb kept only the in-frame ones, dropping some. Among tens of thousands of clones, around 91% were seen once, and the ten largest hold approximately 3.9%. The rearrangement uses TRBV30 and TRBJ1-2; 8 nucleotides match TRBD1. The source is a human donor in good health. Some clones in this sample may be carry-over from other donors' samples. Sequencing input: PBMCs. The CDR3 DNA is TGTGCCTGGAGTCTAACAGGGGGCTATGGCTACACCTTC. This codes for CAWSLTGGYGYTF.